One and the same sample provided the 26 T cell receptor gamma chains below, sequenced in a study of γδ T cells in repeated Plasmodium falciparum infection. Gammadelta T cells were flow-sorted from PBMC into Vgamma9/Vdelta2+ and Vdelta2-negative populations for bulk analysis. TCRdb ran CATT on the multiplex PCR reads. The data hold more than 4,000 gamma-chain clones, with 3% to 4% observed a single time. The sample comprised gamma-delta T cells from blood. The receptors shown here come from a pool of human donors (malaria-infected and uninfected, not separated).

This clone showed up just a few times. This likely came from a read error, as a far larger clone is one base away. J is TRGJ1 or TRGJ2 and V is TRGV9. Germline lookup yields CDR1 GITISATS and CDR2 ISYDGTV (reference sequence). The CDR3 totals 11 residues. The CDR3 nucleotides read TGTGCCTTGTGGGAGACTTATAAGAAACTCTTC. Translation: CALWETYKKLF.

Turning to this clone: The TCRdb protein, from a much larger clone, departs from this DNA's translation at residue 5, likely by read error; the protein shown derives from the DNA. The CDR3 sequence is CALWGVDEELGKKIKVF. The CDR3 coding sequence is TGTGCCTTGTGGGGGGTGGATGAAGAGTTGGGCAAAAAAATCAAGGTATTT. The chain carries TRGV9 and TRGJP. Germline CDR1 and CDR2: GITISATS and ISYDGTV (reference sequence). CDR3 length: 17 amino acids.

This clone has at least ten counts. A single base is all that separates this from a far larger clone, so a read error is likely. At the DNA level, this CDR3 is encoded by other sequences in the same sample as well. The rearrangement uses TRGV4 and TRGJ1 or TRGJ2. In the absence of a J gene in TCRdb, the DNA was matched to germline to assign it here. The CDR3 covers 12 residues. Germline V gene sequence: CDR1 EGSTGY, CDR2 YDSYTSSV. The V and J ends lost 5 bases and 4 bases, in that order; junction bases with no gene match: 5. CDR3 sequence (DNA): TGTGCCACCTGGGGCAACTATTATAAGAAACTCTTT. Translating gives CATWGNYYKKLF.

The CDR3 bases are TGTGCCACCTGGGACGGGCCCGTTAGTTATTATAAGAAACTCTTT. It translates to CATWDGPVSYYKKLF. This rearrangement joins TRGV4 to TRGJ1 or TRGJ2. CDR3 length: 15 amino acids. V shed 4 bases and J 3 bases; nucleotides not matched to a gene: 12. Germline loops: CDR1 EGSTGY, CDR2 YDSYTSSV.

This clone was seen a few times. No DNA is shown, since the ends of the CDR3 on it are uncertain; the CDR3 is the one TCRdb lists. There is no J gene call, but TRGV4 is given as the V gene. Looked up from germline, CDR1 is EGSTGY and CDR2 is YDSYTSSV. Counting both end residues, the CDR3 totals 32 amino acids. The CDR3 region is CATWDGDPWGRNSLAVEQHLLSQVSIGRIQHF.

As to this clone: A single base is all that separates this from a far larger clone, so a read error is likely. Other nucleotide sequences from this sample produce the same CDR3. The J gene was not called, though the V gene is TRGV9. The CDR3 is 13 amino acids. Germline CDR1 GITISATS, CDR2 ISYDGTV (reference sequence). The DNA for the CDR3 is TGTGCCTTGTGGGAGGTTATTTATTATAAGAAGCTCTTT. Its protein is CALWEVIYYKKLF.

This clone was seen more than once but under ten times. This likely stems from a read error, as it lies one base from a far larger clone. Because the CDR3's place on the DNA is in doubt, the DNA is left out and the CDR3 is given as listed by TCRdb. The V gene was identified as TRGV9, while no J gene was called. The CDR3 spans 32 amino acids, including both terminal residues. Germline CDR1 is GITISATS and CDR2 is ISYDGTV (reference sequence). The CDR3 sequence is CALWEVQEIIRNSLAVEQHLLSQVSIGRIQHF.

Of note for this clone: A far larger clone is off by one base, so a read error is likely. This specimen includes other DNA sequences encoding the same CDR3. The V gene reported is TRGV5; the J gene is uncalled. The CDR3 length is 26 residues. The germline V gene encodes CDR1 VINAFY and CDR2 YDVSNSKD. The CDR3 bases are TGTGCCACCTGGGTAGACTCTTTGGCGGTGGAACAACACTTGTTGTCACAGGTAAGTATCGGAAGAATACAACATTTC. This translates into CATWVDSLAVEQHLLSQVSIGRIQHF.

This clone was seen a few times. The mismatch at residue 11 between this DNA's translation and the TCRdb protein of a much larger clone likely reflects a read error; the protein shown is translated from the DNA. The V gene is TRGV4, the J gene TRGJP1. This CDR3 spans 16 amino acids. Germline CDR1 and CDR2: EGSTGY and YDSYTSSV. The CDR3 reads CATWEGVWGTVWFKIF. The CDR3 nucleotides read TGTGCCACCTGGGAGGGGGTATGGGGCACTGTTTGGTTCAAGATATTT.

Many counts were recorded for this clone. TCRdb pairs this DNA with a much larger clone's protein that differs at residue 13, likely a read error; the protein shown was translated from the DNA. The rearrangement joins TRGV4 to TRGJ1 or TRGJ2. The V gene's germline CDR1 is EGSTGY and CDR2 YDSYTSSV. CDR3 length: 15 amino acids. The CDR3 region is CATWDGPGDYYKELF. The CDR3 DNA reads as TGTGCCACCTGGGATGGGCCAGGGGATTATTATAAGGAACTCTTT.

With respect to this clone: TCRdb has a much larger clone's protein, which differs at residue 3 from the translation of this DNA, likely because of a read error; what is shown is the protein translated from the DNA. J is TRGJP1 and V is TRGV4. TCRdb is silent on the J gene; assignment here came from matching the DNA to germline. The length of the CDR3 is 17 residues. Germline V gene sequence: CDR1 EGSTGY, CDR2 YDSYTSSV. CDR3 DNA sequence: TGTGCCATCTGGGATGGGCGGCCATATACCACTGGTTGGTTCAAGATATTT. It specifies CAIWDGRPYTTGWFKIF.

This clone was counted ten times or more. The rearrangement uses TRGV9 and TRGJP. Here the J gene came from matching the DNA to germline, since TCRdb omits it. CDR1 and CDR2 (germline): GITISATS, ISYDGTV (reference sequence). The V segment lost 5 bases and the J segment 4 bases; nucleotides outside the gene matches: 5. This CDR3 has 16 residues. The CDR3 spells CALWATQELGKKIKVF. CDR3 coding DNA: TGTGCCTTGTGGGCAACCCAAGAGTTGGGCAAAAAAATCAAGGTATTT.

This clone has ten or more counts. This likely stems from a read error, as it lies one base from a far larger clone. V and J are TRGV9 and TRGJP. Germline V gene sequence: CDR1 GITISATS, CDR2 ISYDGTV (reference sequence). Losses at the gene ends were 5 bases for V and 4 bases for J; bases not matched to a gene: 2. The CDR3 is 15 amino acids. The chain's CDR3 is CALWVQELGKKIKVF. The CDR3 nucleotides are TGTGCCTTGTGGGTACAAGAGTTGGGCAAAAAAATCAAGGTATTT.

In this sample, this clone turned up a few times. Given a far larger clone just one base away, this is likely a sequencing read error. This specimen includes other DNA sequences encoding the same CDR3. The V gene call is TRGV9, and the J gene call is absent. This CDR3 is 25 amino acids long. Germline V gene data show CDR1 as GITISATS and CDR2 as ISYDGTV (reference sequence). The DNA for the CDR3 is TGTGCCTTGTGGGACCATTGTTGTGGGGAACAACACTTGTTGTCGCAGGTAAGTATCGGAAGAATACAACATTTC. It is translated as CALWDHCCGEQHLLSQVSIGRIQHF.

In this sample, this clone turned up a few times. It differs at one base from a far larger clone, so likely a read error. Other nucleotide sequences in the sample specify the same CDR3. The CDR3 sequence is CALWGPPLNYYKKLF. Written as DNA, the CDR3 is TGTGCCTTGTGGGGTCCGCCCCTCAATTATTACAAGAAACTCTTT. This chain connects TRGV9 to TRGJ1 or TRGJ2. Germline CDR1 and CDR2: GITISATS and ISYDGTV (reference sequence). This CDR3 is 15 amino acids long.

Of note for this clone: The protein TCRdb gives is from a much larger clone and does not agree with this DNA's translation at residue 3, likely a read error; the protein shown here comes from the DNA. The chain couples TRGV9 to TRGJP. The J gene is absent in TCRdb and was assigned here via DNA matching to germline. This CDR3 has 17 residues. From germline, CDR1 is GITISATS and CDR2 ISYDGTV (reference sequence). CDR3 amino acids: CASWEVRLELGKKIKVF. CDR3 bases: TGTGCCTCGTGGGAGGTGCGTTTGGAGTTGGGCAAAAAAATCAAGGTATTT.

This clone was observed at least ten times. A read error may be the cause here, since a much bigger clone is one base away. Other nucleotide sequences from this sample produce the same CDR3. The gene calls are TRGV9 and TRGJP. After removal of 0 bases from V and 6 bases from J, the junction contained 5 bases not matched to a gene. The CDR3 runs 17 residues. From germline, CDR1 is GITISATS and CDR2 ISYDGTV (reference sequence). CDR3 in amino acids: CALWEVQGELGKKIKVF. CDR3 bases: TGTGCCTTGTGGGAGGTGCAGGGAGAGTTGGGCAAAAAAATCAAGGTATTT.

In this sample, this clone turned up a few times. For this DNA, TCRdb reports the protein of a much larger clone, which diverges at residue 5, most likely from a read error; the protein presented here is translated directly from the DNA. The V call is TRGV8, the J call TRGJ1 or TRGJ2. CDR1 is VENAVY, CDR2 YDSYNSRV, per germline. The CDR3 has 13 residues. The trim removed 6 bases at V and 12 bases at J, leaving 17 bases unmatched. The CDR3 here is CATWKYITQGKLF. The DNA for the CDR3 is TGTGCCACCTGGAAATACATTACGCAGGGGAAACTCTTT.

There are a few counts of this clone. TCRdb's protein, taken from a much larger clone, differs from this DNA's translation at residue 11, likely owing to a read error; the protein displayed comes from the DNA. The chain recombines TRGV9 with TRGJP. The J gene, absent from TCRdb, was called here by matching the DNA to germline. The CDR3 consists of 14 residues. Looked up from germline, CDR1 is GITISATS and CDR2 is ISYDGTV (reference sequence). The CDR3 here is CASKQELGKKTKVF. CDR3 DNA: TGTGCCTCAAAGCAAGAGTTGGGCAAAAAAACCAAGGTATTT.

In its sample, this clone was seen a few times. The likely explanation is a read error, given a far larger clone one base away. Distinct nucleotide sequences in the sample also encode this CDR3. The rearrangement uses TRGV9 and TRGJP. The J gene was missing in TCRdb and was found by matching the end of the DNA to germline. The CDR3 is made up of 19 amino acids. CDR1 GITISATS and CDR2 ISYDGTV come from the germline V gene (reference sequence). CDR3 loop: CALWEVHPTQELGKKIKVF. CDR3 sequence (DNA): TGTGCCCTGTGGGAGGTGCACCCGACTCAAGAGTTGGGCAAAAAAATCAAGGTATTT.

Within the sample, this clone is medium-sized (0.01 to 0.1%). Since a far larger clone is one base different, this is likely a read error. V usage is TRGV9 and J usage is TRGJP. Losses at the gene ends were 5 bases for V and 4 bases for J; bases not matched to a gene: 5. Germline V gives CDR1 GITISATS, CDR2 ISYDGTV (reference sequence). This CDR3 contains 16 residues. In DNA, the CDR3 is TGTGCCTTGTGGGGACCACAAGAGTTGGGCAAAAAAATCAAGGTATTT. This translates into CALWGPQELGKKIKVF.

As concerns this clone: TCRdb's protein, taken from a much larger clone, differs from this DNA's translation at residue 7, likely owing to a read error; the protein displayed comes from the DNA. The chain carries TRGV4 and TRGJP1. The V segment lost 4 bases and the J segment 4 bases; nucleotides outside the gene matches: 12. The CDR3 runs 16 residues. Looked up from germline, CDR1 is EGSTGY and CDR2 is YDSYTSSV. The CDR3 region is CATWEGIWGTGWFKIF. Written as DNA, the CDR3 is TGTGCCACCTGGGAGGGGATATGGGGCACTGGTTGGTTCAAGATATTT.

A few counts support this clone. The TCRdb protein, from a much larger clone, departs from this DNA's translation at residue 12, likely by read error; the protein shown derives from the DNA. The V gene is listed as TRGV9; no J gene was called. CDR3 length: 14 residues. Germline CDR1 GITISATS, CDR2 ISYDGTV (reference sequence). The CDR3 bases are TGTGCCTTGTGGGAGTCTTCGAATTATTATAAGAGACTCTTT. This encodes CALWESSNYYKRLF.

This clone was picked up a small number of times. The protein recorded in TCRdb matches a much larger clone and deviates from this DNA's translation at residue 6, suggesting a read error; the protein here is obtained by translating the DNA. J is TRGJ1 or TRGJ2 and V is TRGV4. TCRdb lists no J gene, so it was determined here by aligning the DNA to germline. V shed 3 bases and J 5 bases; nucleotides not matched to a gene: 7. The CDR3 has 13 amino acids. Germline CDR1 and CDR2: EGSTGY and YDSYTSSV. CDR3 loop: CATWDRPDYKKLF. CDR3 coding DNA: TGTGCCACCTGGGATAGGCCCGATTATAAGAAACTCTTT.

This clone has more than one count but fewer than ten. TCRdb shows a much larger clone's protein in place of this DNA's translation, and the two differ at residue 8, likely through a read error; the protein shown is translated from the DNA. CDR3: CATWNPNNYKKLF. In DNA, the CDR3 is TGTGCCACCTGGAATCCGAATAATTATAAGAAACTCTTT. The V gene is TRGV4, the J gene TRGJ1 or TRGJ2. The CDR3 spans 13 residues. The germline V gene has CDR1 EGSTGY and CDR2 YDSYTSSV.

A few counts support this clone. TCRdb gives a protein that differs at residue 5 from what the DNA encodes, so the protein here is translated from the DNA. The gene calls are TRGV9 and TRGJP. Germline V gives CDR1 GITISATS, CDR2 ISYDGTV (reference sequence). The CDR3 spans 17 residues. The V segment lost 6 bases and the J segment 7 bases; nucleotides outside the gene matches: 12. The CDR3 DNA reads TGTGCCTTGTGGAGGTATCGGCGGGAGTTGGGCAAAAAAATCAAGGTATTT. Translated: CALWRYRRELGKKIKVF.